Sequencing of this TCR beta chain was carried out in a study of identical twins. This clonotype was seen a few times. TCRdb ran MiXCR on the 5' RACE reads and lists one entry per CDR3 protein. Found here are roughly 490,000 distinct CDR3 sequences, 14% of them singletons; the top ten hold about 1%. V shed 5 bases, J shed 2 bases, and the junction held 12 bases outside the gene matches. The CDR3 runs 16 residues. Germline V gene lookup returns CDR1 SGHVS and CDR2 FNYEAQ. The same sample was also used in a study of yellow fever vaccine responses in identical twins.

This chain joins TRBV7-6 and TRBJ2-7; 7 bases align to TRBD2. The sequencing input was CD4+ T cells sorted from blood. The TCR originated in a woman under 30 in good health. CDR3 nucleotide sequence: TGTGCCAGCAGCCTCCAGGGCGGGAGTCCCGCCTACGAGCAGTACTTC. Its protein is CASSLQGGSPAYEQYF.